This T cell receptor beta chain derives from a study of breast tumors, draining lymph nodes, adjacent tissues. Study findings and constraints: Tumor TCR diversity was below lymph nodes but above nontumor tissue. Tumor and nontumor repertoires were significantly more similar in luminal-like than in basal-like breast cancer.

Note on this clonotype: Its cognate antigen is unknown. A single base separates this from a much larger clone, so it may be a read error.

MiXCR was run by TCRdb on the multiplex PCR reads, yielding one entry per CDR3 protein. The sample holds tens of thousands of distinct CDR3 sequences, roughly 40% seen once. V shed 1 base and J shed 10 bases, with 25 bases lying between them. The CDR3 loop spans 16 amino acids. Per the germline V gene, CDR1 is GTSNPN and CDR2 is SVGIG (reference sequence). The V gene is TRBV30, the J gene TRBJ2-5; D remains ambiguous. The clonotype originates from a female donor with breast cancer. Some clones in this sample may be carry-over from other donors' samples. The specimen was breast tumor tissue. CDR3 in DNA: TGTGCCTGGAGTGGTTTTCAGGACCCGGGTTATGATGACCAGTACTTC. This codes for CAWSGFQDPGYDDQYF.